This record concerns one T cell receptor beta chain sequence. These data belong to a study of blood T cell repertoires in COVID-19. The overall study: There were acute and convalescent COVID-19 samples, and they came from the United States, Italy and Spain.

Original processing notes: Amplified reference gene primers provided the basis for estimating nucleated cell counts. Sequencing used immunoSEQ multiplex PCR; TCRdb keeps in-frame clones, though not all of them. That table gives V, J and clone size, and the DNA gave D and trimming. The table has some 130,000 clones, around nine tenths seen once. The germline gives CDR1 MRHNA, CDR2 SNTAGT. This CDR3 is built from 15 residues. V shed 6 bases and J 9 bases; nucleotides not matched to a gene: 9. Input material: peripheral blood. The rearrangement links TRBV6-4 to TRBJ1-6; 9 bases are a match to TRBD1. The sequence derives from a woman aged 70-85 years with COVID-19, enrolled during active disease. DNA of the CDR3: TGTGCCAGCAGCCCTCAGACAGGGGGAGGTTCACCCCTCCACTTT. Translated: CASSPQTGGGSPLHF.